This T cell receptor beta chain was documented in a study of T-cell memory formation after mild COVID-19. This clonotype was seen more than once but under ten times. Its antigen is unknown. The CDR3 is 17 amino acids. The V gene's germline CDR1 is ENHRY and CDR2 SYGVKD. V was clipped by 0 bases and J by 6 bases, with 18 bases between them. Study results and caveats: Clones contracting across day 15 to 85 had a balanced CD4/CD8 profile; later expanding clones leaned CD4+. Researchers report contracting CD4+ clones mostly in CM and EM, with CD8+ clones in EMRA. Among clones peaking at day 37 in the second wave, SARS-CoV-2 specificity remained unconfirmed.

TCR alpha and TCR beta cDNA libraries carrying sample barcodes and UMIs came from 5'RACE with constant-segment primers. TCRdb processed the 5' RACE reads anew with MiXCR; each CDR3 protein has one entry. The sample comprises roughly 580,000 distinct CDR3 sequences, roughly 18% of which are singletons, and more than 10% rests with the top ten. The TCR sequence derives from an adult woman who had mild COVID-19 (a few samples of this study predate the infection). Cell type and time point are not known. Sequencing input: PBMCs or a T cell subset sorted from them (not recorded which). This sequence joins TRBV10-3 and TRBJ1-5; possible D gene TRBD1, 6 bases. The CDR3 reads CAISESIDRHLRQPQHF. For the CDR3, the DNA is TGTGCCATCAGTGAGTCGATAGACAGGCATCTACGTCAGCCCCAGCATTTT.